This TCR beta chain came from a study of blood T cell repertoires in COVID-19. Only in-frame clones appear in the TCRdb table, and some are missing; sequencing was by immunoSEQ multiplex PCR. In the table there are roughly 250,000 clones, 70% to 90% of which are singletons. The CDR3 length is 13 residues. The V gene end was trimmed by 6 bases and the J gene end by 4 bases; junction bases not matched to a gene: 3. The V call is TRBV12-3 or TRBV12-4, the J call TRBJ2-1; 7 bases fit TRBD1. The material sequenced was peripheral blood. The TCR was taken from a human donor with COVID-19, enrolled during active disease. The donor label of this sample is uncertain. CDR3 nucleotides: TGTGCCAGCAGGCCGGACAGGTACAATGAGCAGTTCTTC. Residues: CASRPDRYNEQFF.